The present entry profiles one TCR beta chain with its context. Its antigen remains unknown. The PCR contained 60 Vbeta and 13 Jbeta primers. Clones were read by immunoSEQ multiplex PCR, and TCRdb kept only the in-frame ones, dropping some. The table for this sample gives 55,000 to 85,000 clones. The sample originates from a study of cytomegalovirus exposure and HLA in healthy donors. V trimming: 4 bases; J trimming: 0 bases; junction bases outside the gene matches: 4. CDR1 is MDHEN, CDR2 SYDVKM, per germline. The CDR3 covers 15 residues. Study-level results: Data from an earlier analysis indicated that most TCR beta V segments were productive either about 90% or about 30% of the time. Reports indicate that TCR beta sequences accurately predicted the HLA-A and HLA-B alleles of most subjects. Sequencing depth roughly uniform across donors was assumed in presence/absence analyses. The analysis excluded some indistinguishable V segments, including TRBV6-2 and TRBV6-3.

The specimen sequenced was PBMCs. This sequence originates from a woman in her thirties in good health and CMV-seronegative. This chain links TRBV28 with TRBJ2-7; 9 positions match TRBD1. CDR3 coding DNA: TGTGCCAGCAGTTCCCGGGGACAGGGCTCCTACGAGCAGTACTTC. Translation: CASSSRGQGSYEQYF.